The 18 T cell receptor beta chains listed next were all sequenced from one sample in a study of technical replicates of blood from several donors. Only in-frame clones appear in the TCRdb table, and some are missing; sequencing was by immunoSEQ multiplex PCR. The data show 75,000 to 90,000 clones, 96% seen once. The sequenced sample consisted of T cells isolated from PBMCs. These receptors came from a human donor in good health.

This clone appeared a single time. V gene TRBV5-4 combines with J gene TRBJ2-1; D is unresolved. Trimming removed 2 bases from V and 0 bases from J, with 9 bases in between. The germline V gene has CDR1 SGHNT and CDR2 YYREEE (reference sequence). The CDR3 loop spans 15 amino acids. CDR3 sequence: CASSFGGLSYNEQFF. The CDR3 bases are TGTGCCAGCAGCTTTGGCGGCCTCTCCTACAATGAGCAGTTCTTC.

This clone has just one count. V and J are TRBV19 and TRBJ1-2; no reliable D call. Looked up from germline, CDR1 is LNHDA and CDR2 is SQIVND (reference sequence). This CDR3 has 13 amino acids. V lost 8 bases and J lost 3, with 13 bases in between. The CDR3 coding sequence is TGTGCCAGTGCGTACGAGATGGACTATGGCTACACCTTC. This gives the protein CASAYEMDYGYTF.

This clone was seen a single time. This chain links TRBV6-6 with TRBJ2-7; D possibly corresponds to TRBD1 (6 bases). The CDR3 is made up of 14 amino acids. CDR1 is MNHNY and CDR2 is SVGAGI in the germline V gene (reference sequence). Trimming pared 5 bases from V and 3 bases from J, leaving 14 bases between. The CDR3 loop is CASSPSGQSYEQYF. The CDR3 region has the DNA TGTGCCAGCAGTCCCTCTGGACAGAGCTACGAGCAGTACTTC.

The table lists this clone with a count of one. This chain uses TRBV11-2 with TRBJ1-4; 7 nucleotides line up with TRBD1. CDR3 size: 15 residues. The germline V gene encodes CDR1 SGHAT and CDR2 FQNNGV. V lost 1 base and J lost 7; bases outside the gene matches: 6. The DNA of the CDR3 is TGTGCCAGCAGCTTAGGCGGGACAGCGACTGAAAAACTGTTTTTT. Encoded protein: CASSLGGTATEKLFF.

Here the CDR3 DNA reads TGTGCCAGTAGTTCACGGGACAGCGAGCTGTTTTTT. Translated: CASSSRDSELFF. The V call is TRBV19, the J call TRBJ2-2; 7 nucleotides align to TRBD1. V was clipped by 5 bases and J by 11 bases; unmatched bases: 5. Germline values: CDR1 LNHDA, CDR2 SQIVND (reference sequence). CDR3 size: 12 residues.

The CDR3 loop is CASSPGTSSAEQFF. CDR3 DNA sequence: TGTGCCAGCAGCCCCGGGACTAGTAGCGCTGAGCAGTTCTTC. V and J are TRBV9 and TRBJ2-1; 8 nucleotides match TRBD2. In germline, CDR1 is SGDLS, CDR2 YYNGEE. There are 14 residues in the CDR3. The junction had 9 bases not matched to a gene; V was cut back by 4 bases and J by 9 bases. The entire variable domain, with the rest obtained from reference TRBV9 and TRBJ2-1, is as follows: DSGVTQTPKHLITATGQRVTLRCSPRSGDLSVYWYQQSLDQGLQFLIQYYNGEERAKGNILERFSAQQFPDLHSELNLSSLELGDSALYFCASSPGTSSAEQFFGPGTRLTVL.

V usage is TRBV13 and J usage is TRBJ2-1, with unresolved D. Per the germline V gene, CDR1 is PRHDT and CDR2 is FYEKMQ (reference sequence). This CDR3 is built from 16 residues. Trimming cost V 5 bases and J 1 base, with 15 bases left between them. CDR3 sequence reads: CASSQILSVSYNEQFF. CDR3 nucleotide sequence: TGTGCCAGCAGCCAGATACTAAGCGTATCCTACAATGAGCAGTTCTTC.

This CDR3 reads CASSLVDRVSGVEKLFF. The CDR3 nucleotides read TGTGCCAGCAGTTTGGTGGACAGGGTATCGGGAGTCGAAAAACTGTTTTTT. The J gene is TRBJ1-4, the V gene TRBV28, with 8 bases lining up with TRBD1. The CDR3 extends over 17 amino acids. J lost 8 bases, V lost 3 bases, and 14 bases had no gene match. CDR1 is MDHEN and CDR2 is SYDVKM in the germline V gene.

The chain employs TRBV19 and TRBJ1-2; 11 bases match TRBD1. Germline V gives CDR1 LNHDA, CDR2 SQIVND (reference sequence). This CDR3 comprises 14 residues. V trimming: 4 bases; J trimming: 4 bases; junction bases outside the gene matches: 2. CDR3 DNA: TGTGCCAGTAGTACCGGGACAGGGGGCTATGGCTACACCTTC. Encoded protein: CASSTGTGGYGYTF.

The CDR3 coding sequence is TGCGCCAGCAGCCAAGATCAGAGCGGGAGGAGCAATGAGCAGTTCTTC. Translating gives CASSQDQSGRSNEQFF. This rearrangement joins TRBV4-1 to TRBJ2-1, with TRBD2 identical over 9 bases. CDR1 MGHRA and CDR2 YSYEKL come from the germline V gene. V gave up 0 bases and J gave up 6 bases; unmatched junction bases: 6. The CDR3 loop spans 16 amino acids.

The genes are TRBV25-1 and TRBJ2-2, with TRBD1 as a possible D gene (6 bases). There are 14 residues in the CDR3. Between the trimmed V and J ends, which lost 6 bases and 5 bases, there was a span of 13 bases. CDR1 is MGHDK, CDR2 SYGVNS, per germline. This CDR3 is CASSITGLTGELFF. The CDR3 DNA follows: TGTGCCAGCAGCATAACAGGGTTAACCGGGGAGCTGTTTTTT. Full variable domain (missing parts from reference TRBV25-1 and TRBJ2-2): EADIYQTPRYLVIGTGKKITLECSQTMGHDKMYWYQQDPGMELHLIHYSYGVNSTEKGDLSSESTVSRIRTEHFPLTLESARPSHTSQYLCASSITGLTGELFFGEGSRLTVL.

The V call is TRBV5-6, the J call TRBJ2-7; tentative D call: TRBD2 (6 bases). CDR1 SGHDT and CDR2 YYEEEE come from the germline V gene. The V gene lost 0 bases and the J gene lost 4 bases, with 11 bases spanning the gap. This CDR3 has 14 residues. CDR3 protein: CASSLGTGVYEQYF. CDR3 sequence (DNA): TGTGCCAGCAGCTTGGGAACGGGGGTTTACGAGCAGTACTTC.

The V gene is TRBV6-1, the J gene TRBJ1-2; D gene ambiguous. This CDR3 comprises 14 residues. Looked up from germline, CDR1 is MNHNS and CDR2 is SASEGT. V lost 2 bases and J 2 bases, leaving 9 bases between the germline ends. The CDR3 DNA sequence: TGTGCCAGCAGTGAAATGGCAGTGAACTATGGCTACACCTTC. Protein product: CASSEMAVNYGYTF.

The chain uses TRBV21-1 and TRBJ1-2; the table's D call, TRBD1, was not checked against the DNA. TRBV21-1 is termed a pseudogene. This CDR3 spans 17 amino acids. The CDR3 region has the DNA TGTGCCAGCAGCGCCATCTACGGGACACAAATATTCTATGGCTACACCTTC. Its protein is CASSAIYGTQIFYGYTF.

This chain joins TRBV6-5 and TRBJ2-2, with D maybe TRBD1 (6 bases). CDR3 length: 13 amino acids. V dropped 4 bases and J dropped 8 bases, with 11 bases sitting between them. Germline lookup yields CDR1 MNHEY and CDR2 SVGAGI. The CDR3 nucleotides read TGTGCCAGCAGTTTACTGGACAGTGGGGAGCTGTTTTTT. Protein: CASSLLDSGELFF.

This clone was detected only once. This chain connects TRBV7-3 to TRBJ2-7, with 8 positions matching TRBD1. The V and J ends lost 2 bases and 1 base, in that order; junction bases with no gene match: 4. Germline CDR1 reads SGHTA; CDR2 reads FQGTGA. CDR3 length: 15 amino acids. DNA for the CDR3: TGTGCCAGCAGCTTAGCCGGGACAGGTTCCTACGAGCAGTACTTC. It specifies CASSLAGTGSYEQYF.

CDR3 region: CASSDSFSGANVLTF. DNA for the CDR3: TGTGCCAGTAGTGACAGCTTCTCTGGGGCCAACGTCCTGACTTTC. The chain joins TRBV19 to TRBJ2-6; the D gene is possibly TRBD1 (5 bases). The CDR3 totals 15 residues. Trimming cost V 5 bases and J 0 bases, with 8 bases left between them. Germline lookup yields CDR1 LNHDA and CDR2 SQIVND (reference sequence).

The chain couples TRBV27 to TRBJ2-7, with a possible D match to TRBD2 (6 bases). CDR1 and CDR2 from the germline V gene are MNHEY and SMNVEV (reference sequence). V was clipped by 5 bases and J by 3 bases, with 8 bases between them. This CDR3 is built from 12 residues. The CDR3 coding sequence is TGTGCCAGCAGTCCGGGACTCTACGAGCAGTACTTC. Translating gives CASSPGLYEQYF.